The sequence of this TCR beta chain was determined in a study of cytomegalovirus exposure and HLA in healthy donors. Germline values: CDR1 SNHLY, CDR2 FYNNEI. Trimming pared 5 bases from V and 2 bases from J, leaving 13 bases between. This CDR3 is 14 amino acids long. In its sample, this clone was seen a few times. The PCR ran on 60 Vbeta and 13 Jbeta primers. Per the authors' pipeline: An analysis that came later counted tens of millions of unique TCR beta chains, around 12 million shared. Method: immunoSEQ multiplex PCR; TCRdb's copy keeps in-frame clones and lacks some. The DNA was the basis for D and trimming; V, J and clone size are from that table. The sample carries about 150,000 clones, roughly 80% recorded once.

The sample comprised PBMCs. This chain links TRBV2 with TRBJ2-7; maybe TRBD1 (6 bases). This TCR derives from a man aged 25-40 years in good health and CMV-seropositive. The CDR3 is CASSRAGVTYEQYF. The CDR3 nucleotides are TGTGCCAGCAGTAGGGCAGGGGTTACCTACGAGCAGTACTTC.